This passage covers 28 T cell receptor beta chains from one sample sequenced in a study of shared T cell receptors in the human thymus. Only in-frame clones appear in the TCRdb table, and some are missing; sequencing was by immunoSEQ multiplex PCR. Here the sample spans fewer than 700,000 clones, roughly 90% being singletons. These records were also assigned to another study, of human thymus T cells.

The sequencing sample was made of thymocytes. Receptors originate from a boy under three years old with a congenital heart defect.

The chain joins TRBV11-2 to TRBJ1-5; 7 positions match TRBD1. Germline V CDR1 and CDR2: SGHAT, FQNNGV. The CDR3 is made up of 16 amino acids. Losses at the gene ends were 3 bases for V and 0 bases for J; bases not matched to a gene: 5. The DNA of the CDR3 is TGTGCCAGCAGCTTGGAGGGACAGTATAGCAATCAGCCCCAGCATTTT. Translated, it gives CASSLEGQYSNQPQHF.

This clone came up once. CDR3 loop: CASSWGPREGLVSWEQYF. CDR3 bases: TGCGCCAGCAGCTGGGGTCCCCGGGAGGGCCTAGTAAGCTGGGAGCAGTACTTC. V usage is TRBV5-1 and J usage is TRBJ2-7; 8 nucleotides agree with TRBD2. The CDR3 is made up of 18 amino acids. Germline V gene data show CDR1 as SGHRS and CDR2 as YFSETQ. J was trimmed by 7 bases and V by 3 bases; bases with no gene match: 21.

The genes are TRBV12-5 and TRBJ2-7, with 12 bases identical to TRBD2. J was trimmed by 0 bases and V by 6 bases; bases with no gene match: 6. The CDR3 spans 16 residues. Germline values: CDR1 LGHNT, CDR2 FRNRAP. The CDR3, as DNA: TGTGCTAGTGGAATCTGGACTAGCGGGAACTCCTACGAGCAGTACTTC. It specifies CASGIWTSGNSYEQYF. Full variable domain (rest looked up from reference TRBV12-5 and TRBJ2-7): DARVTQTPRHKVTEMGQEVTMRCQPILGHNTVFWYRQTMMQGLELLAYFRNRAPLDDSGMPKDRFSAEMPDATLATLKIQPSEPRDSAVYFCASGIWTSGNSYEQYFGPGTRLTVT.

The chain is built from TRBV7-9 and TRBJ2-7; D might be TRBD2 (5 bases). Germline V gives CDR1 SEHNR, CDR2 FQNEAQ (reference sequence). CDR3 length: 14 residues. Trimming cost V 5 bases and J 7 bases, with 18 bases left between them. This CDR3 reads CASSGSGLPGEQYF. The CDR3 bases are TGTGCCAGCAGCGGCAGCGGCCTCCCTGGAGAGCAGTACTTC.

V and J are TRBV5-6 and TRBJ2-3, with D perhaps TRBD2 (6 bases). Germline V gene data show CDR1 as SGHDT and CDR2 as YYEEEE. The CDR3 sequence is 15 residues long. Between the trimmed V and J ends, which lost 0 bases and 0 bases, there was a span of 8 bases. The DNA of the CDR3 is TGTGCCAGCAGCTTGGTGCGGGGTAGCACAGATACGCAGTATTTT. This codes for CASSLVRGSTDTQYF. Complete variable domain (other parts from reference TRBV5-6 and TRBJ2-3): DAGVTQSPTHLIKTRGQQVTLRCSPKSGHDTVSWYQQALGQGPQFIFQYYEEEERQRGNFPDRFSGHQFPNYSSELNVNALLLGDSALYLCASSLVRGSTDTQYFGPGTRLTVL.

DNA for the CDR3: TGTGCCAGTAGTATTAACCGTGGTAGCGGGAGCTGCGAGCAGTACTTC. It is translated as CASSINRGSGSCEQYF. The genes are TRBV19 and TRBJ2-7; 9 nucleotides line up with TRBD2. The germline V gene has CDR1 LNHDA and CDR2 SQIVND (reference sequence). CDR3 length: 16 residues. The trim removed 3 bases at V and 6 bases at J, leaving 12 bases unmatched.

The J gene is TRBJ2-7, the V gene TRBV6-5, with 7 bases aligning to TRBD1. The V gene's germline CDR1 is MNHEY and CDR2 SVGAGI. The trim removed 8 bases at V and 0 bases at J, leaving 4 bases unmatched. The CDR3 is made up of 13 amino acids. Written as DNA, the CDR3 is TGTGCCAGCCACAGGGGCAACTCCTACGAGCAGTACTTC. Protein product: CASHRGNSYEQYF.

The chain recombines TRBV7-2 with TRBJ2-7, with D tentatively TRBD1 (6 bases). The CDR3 loop spans 15 amino acids. From germline, CDR1 is SGHTA and CDR2 FQGNSA. V was clipped by 4 bases and J by 2 bases, with 15 bases between them. CDR3 loop: CASSWGPGSPYEQYF. CDR3 coding DNA: TGTGCCAGCAGCTGGGGGCCGGGATCCCCCTACGAGCAGTACTTC. The full variable domain, in which reference TRBV7-2 and TRBJ2-7 provide the parts outside the CDR3, is GAGVSQSPSNKVTEKGKDVELRCDPISGHTALYWYRQSLGQGLEFLIYFQGNSAPDKSGLPSDRFSAERTGGSVSTLTIQRTQQEDSAVYLCASSWGPGSPYEQYFGPGTRLTVT.

This chain connects TRBV9 to TRBJ2-7; the match to TRBD2 covers 7 bases. Trimming at V came to 0 bases and at J to 2 bases, leaving 8 bases not matched to a gene. Germline CDR1 is SGDLS and CDR2 is YYNGEE. The CDR3 has 16 residues. The CDR3 coding sequence is TGTGCCAGCAGCGTAGGTGTGAGCGGGAACGCCTACGAGCAGTACTTC. This sequence encodes CASSVGVSGNAYEQYF.

The chain combines TRBV5-1 with TRBJ2-1, with 8 bases aligning to TRBD2. The V gene's germline CDR1 is SGHRS and CDR2 YFSETQ. V lost 0 bases and J lost 10; bases outside the gene matches: 6. The CDR3 runs 14 residues. The CDR3 bases are TGCGCCAGCAGCTTGGCCTCGGGAGGGGACGAGCAGTTCTTC. Residues: CASSLASGGDEQFF.

The gene calls are TRBV12-2 and TRBJ2-1; whether TRBD2, the table's D call, matches the DNA was not checked. TRBV12-2 is classified as a pseudogene. The CDR3 is 18 residues long. As DNA, the CDR3 is TGTGCAAGTCTCCTCTCGCTAGCGGGAGGTCCTAAACGCCCTGAGCAGTTCTTC. It is translated as CASLLSLAGGPKRPEQFF.

Turning to this clone: Sequence at one end of the junction differs from germline and may be a read error. This chain links TRBV7-9 with TRBJ2-7; D not resolved. The CDR3 contains 14 residues. In germline, CDR1 is SEHNR, CDR2 FQNEAQ (reference sequence). The CDR3, as DNA: TGTGCCAGCAGCTTTGCGGCGGTGCCCTACGTGCAGTACTTC. It translates to CASSFAAVPYVQYF.

There are a few counts of this clone. The rearrangement joins TRBV30 to TRBJ2-1; possible D gene TRBD2, 6 bases. Between the trimmed V and J ends, which lost 2 bases and 4 bases, there was a span of 9 bases. Looked up from germline, CDR1 is GTSNPN and CDR2 is SVGIG (reference sequence). The CDR3 loop spans 13 amino acids. CDR3 amino acids: CAWSRLAYNEQFF. The DNA of the CDR3 is TGTGCCTGGAGTCGGCTAGCGTACAATGAGCAGTTCTTC.

This clone has a single count. The chain joins TRBV11-2 to TRBJ1-5; possibly TRBD1 for D (6 bases). The CDR3 runs to 16 residues. Germline CDR1 SGHAT, CDR2 FQNNGV. Trimming pared 1 base from V and 0 bases from J, leaving 10 bases between. This CDR3 is CASSLVDRYSNQPQHF. CDR3 DNA: TGTGCCAGCAGCTTAGTCGACAGGTATAGCAATCAGCCCCAGCATTTT. Filled out from reference TRBV11-2 and TRBJ1-5, the complete variable domain reads EAGVAQSPRYKIIEKRQSVAFWCNPISGHATLYWYQQILGQGPKLLIQFQNNGVVDDSQLPKDRFSAERLKGVDSTLKIQPAKLEDSAVYLCASSLVDRYSNQPQHFGDGTRLSIL.

This clone was found once. The V gene is TRBV15, the J gene TRBJ2-1; 7 bases align to TRBD2. Germline-derived CDR1 and CDR2 are LNHNV and YYDKDF (reference sequence). Unmatched junction bases numbered 13, after V lost 3 bases and J lost 8 bases. CDR3 length: 16 amino acids. CDR3 in DNA: TGTGCCACCAGCAGGGGGGTGTTAAGGGAGGGCGATGAGCAGTTCTTC. It codes for CATSRGVLREGDEQFF. Combining the CDR3 with reference TRBV15 and TRBJ2-1 gives the whole variable domain DAMVIQNPRYQVTQFGKPVTLSCSQTLNHNVMYWYQQKSSQAPKLLFHYYDKDFNNEADTPDNFQSRRPNTSFCFLDIRSPGLGDTAMYLCATSRGVLREGDEQFFGPGTRLTVL.

The chain joins TRBV4-2 to TRBJ2-1; D call uncertain. Trimming left V 3 bases short and J 0 bases short, with 15 bases between. Germline-derived CDR1 and CDR2 are LGHNA and YNFKEQ. The CDR3 is made up of 17 amino acids. This CDR3 reads CASSHDDTKSSYNEQFF. As DNA, the CDR3 is TGTGCCAGCAGCCATGACGACACAAAAAGCTCCTACAATGAGCAGTTCTTC.

The chain links TRBV9 to TRBJ2-5; possibly TRBD2 for D (6 bases). Trimming shortened V by 0 bases and J by 5 bases, and 11 bases separated the two germline ends. CDR1 is SGDLS and CDR2 is YYNGEE in the germline V gene. This CDR3 is 14 amino acids long. CDR3 nucleotides: TGTGCCAGCAGCGTAGGGCTAGCGAGGGAGACCCAGTACTTC. This sequence encodes CASSVGLARETQYF.

V is TRBV27 and J is TRBJ2-7; 9 positions match TRBD2. Germline V gene sequence: CDR1 MNHEY, CDR2 SMNVEV (reference sequence). The CDR3 has 14 amino acids. J was trimmed by 5 bases and V by 6 bases; bases with no gene match: 8. CDR3 sequence (DNA): TGTGCCAGCAGGATAGCGGGAGCGGAGCACGAGCAGTACTTC. Its translation: CASRIAGAEHEQYF.

The chain has TRBV9 and TRBJ1-1, with D possibly TRBD1 on 5 matching bases. This CDR3 is 15 amino acids long. The V gene lost 3 bases and the J gene lost 11 bases, with 23 bases spanning the gap. Germline V gene sequence: CDR1 SGDLS, CDR2 YYNGEE. CDR3 in DNA: TGTGCCAGCAGCGGACTCCCGGGAGGGGCGGTTAGGGCTTTCTTT. Encoded protein: CASSGLPGGAVRAFF.

About this clone itself: Additional DNA sequences in this sample encode the identical CDR3. This chain links TRBV5-1 with TRBJ1-1, with D maybe TRBD1 (5 bases). Deletions cut 0 bases from V and 8 bases from J, with 14 bases between. The CDR3 length is 14 residues. Germline CDR1 and CDR2: SGHRS and YFSETQ. The CDR3 DNA is TGCGCCAGCAGCTTGGCGCCGGACACCCTAGAAGCTTTCTTT. Protein: CASSLAPDTLEAFF.

The rearrangement joins TRBV15 to TRBJ2-2, with 8 bases aligning to TRBD1. The germline V gene encodes CDR1 LNHNV and CDR2 YYDKDF (reference sequence). CDR3 length: 20 residues. V gave up 0 bases and J gave up 0 bases; unmatched junction bases: 12. For the CDR3, the DNA is TGTGCCACCAGCAGAGATAAGTGTTGGGACAGGAGCGCGAACACCGGGGAGCTGTTTTTT. Its translation is CATSRDKCWDRSANTGELFF. The variable domain in full, with the rest retrieved from reference TRBV15 and TRBJ2-2, is DAMVIQNPRYQVTQFGKPVTLSCSQTLNHNVMYWYQQKSSQAPKLLFHYYDKDFNNEADTPDNFQSRRPNTSFCFLDIRSPGLGDTAMYLCATSRDKCWDRSANTGELFFGEGSRLTVL.

Concerning this clone: The junction does not match germline at one end; this may be a read error. This chain connects TRBV4-1 to TRBJ1-2; TRBD1 agrees at 10 bases. Germline CDR1 is MGHRA and CDR2 is YSYEKL. This CDR3 has 16 amino acids. The CDR3 DNA sequence: TGCGCCAGCAGCCAGAGAGACAGGGGGCGAGAGTATGGCTACCCCTTC. Translation: CASSQRDRGREYGYPF.

The chain recombines TRBV27 with TRBJ2-1; 12 bases fit TRBD2. The CDR3 runs 16 residues. Germline values: CDR1 MNHEY, CDR2 SMNVEV (reference sequence). After removal of 6 bases from V and 13 bases from J, the junction contained 16 bases not matched to a gene. Written as DNA, the CDR3 is TGTGCCAGCAGCTTGAGGTGGGGACTAGCGGGCCCAATACAGTTCTTC. Translation gives CASSLRWGLAGPIQFF.

This sequence joins TRBV12-5 and TRBJ1-2, with D perhaps TRBD1 (5 bases). Germline V CDR1 and CDR2: LGHNT, FRNRAP. V lost 5 bases and J lost 7, with 14 bases in between. This CDR3 spans 13 amino acids. The chain's CDR3 is CASGITTAGGYTF. In DNA form, the CDR3 reads TGTGCTAGTGGTATAACGACAGCCGGTGGCTACACCTTC.

This sequence joins TRBV10-1 and TRBJ2-7, with a possible D match to TRBD1 (5 bases). This CDR3 spans 11 amino acids. The ends were cut back, 8 bases at V and 4 bases at J, with 9 bases in the middle. CDR1 is WNHNN, CDR2 SYGVQD, per germline (reference sequence). CDR3 amino acids: CASGARYEQYF. The DNA for the CDR3 is TGCGCCAGCGGGGCCCGTTACGAGCAGTACTTC.

The chain joins TRBV28 to TRBJ2-7, with 8 bases matching TRBD1. The CDR3 totals 12 residues. The germline gives CDR1 MDHEN, CDR2 SYDVKM. The ends lost 10 bases at V and 4 bases at J; junction bases unmatched: 6. The CDR3 loop is CATQGARYEQYF. As DNA, the CDR3 is TGTGCCACCCAGGGGGCTAGATACGAGCAGTACTTC.

The CDR3 DNA reads TGTGCCAGCAGTTACTATCACGGGAGGGCCTACGAGCAGTACTTC. Translation gives CASSYYHGRAYEQYF. The rearrangement links TRBV6-5 to TRBJ2-7, with TRBD2 identical over 8 bases. CDR3 size: 15 residues. Trimming took 1 base from V and 2 from J; bases not matched to a gene: 4. The germline gives CDR1 MNHEY, CDR2 SVGAGI.

This chain joins TRBV7-2 and TRBJ2-7; 8 nucleotides align to TRBD1. CDR1 is SGHTA and CDR2 is FQGNSA in the germline V gene. The CDR3 runs 13 residues. The ends lost 4 bases at V and 4 bases at J; junction bases unmatched: 3. In nucleotides, the CDR3 is TGTGCCAGCAGCTGCGACAGGGGATACGAGCAGTACTTC. Residues: CASSCDRGYEQYF.